The clone carrying this T cell receptor (beta chain) is a singleton in its sample. The antigen is unknown. This specimen comes from a study of radiotherapy plus CTLA-4 blockade in lung cancer. Turning to the study itself: For around 18% of patients, objective responses occurred, and roughly 30% had disease control. Findings and limits, study-wide: TCR clones from tumors expanded in blood after radiotherapy plus ipilimumab.

Germline values: CDR1 LGHNA, CDR2 YNFKEQ. The CDR3 spans 15 residues. The ends were cut back, 4 bases at V and 15 bases at J, with 24 bases in the middle. Patients in the study, people with chemo-refractory metastatic non-small-cell lung cancer, received focal radiation plus ipilimumab CTLA-4 blockade. Some clones are missing from TCRdb's copy, which holds only in-frame ones; the method was immunoSEQ multiplex PCR. The sample includes about 87,000 clones, more than 85% seen only once; the top ten take around 15%. The material was peripheral blood, obtained from a patient treated with radiotherapy plus ipilimumab. The sequence came from a human donor with non-small cell lung cancer that progressed on radiotherapy plus ipilimumab. The chain is built from TRBV4-2 and TRBJ1-4, with D possibly matching TRBD1 (5 bases). The CDR3 spells CASSPFIDRSGLVFF. The CDR3 coding sequence is TGTGCCAGCAGCCCCTTTATTGACAGAAGTGGTTTGGTGTTTTTT.